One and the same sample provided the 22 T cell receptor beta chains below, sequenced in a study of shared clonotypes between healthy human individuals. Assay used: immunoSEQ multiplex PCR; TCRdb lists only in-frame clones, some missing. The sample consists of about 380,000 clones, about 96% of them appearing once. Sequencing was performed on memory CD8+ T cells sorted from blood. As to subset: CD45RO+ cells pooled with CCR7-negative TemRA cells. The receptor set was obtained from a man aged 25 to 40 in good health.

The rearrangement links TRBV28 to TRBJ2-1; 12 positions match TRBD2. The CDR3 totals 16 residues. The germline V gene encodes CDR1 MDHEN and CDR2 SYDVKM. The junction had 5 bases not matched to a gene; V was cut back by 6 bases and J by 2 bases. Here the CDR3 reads CASSSLAGGPYNEQFF. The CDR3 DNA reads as TGTGCCAGCAGCTCCCTAGCGGGAGGGCCCTACAATGAGCAGTTCTTC. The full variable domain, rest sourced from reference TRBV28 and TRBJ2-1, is DVKVTQSSRYLVKRTGEKVFLECVQDMDHENMFWYRQDPGLGLRLIYFSYDVKMKEKGDIPEGYSVSREKKERFSLILESASTNQTSMYLCASSSLAGGPYNEQFFGPGTRLTVL.

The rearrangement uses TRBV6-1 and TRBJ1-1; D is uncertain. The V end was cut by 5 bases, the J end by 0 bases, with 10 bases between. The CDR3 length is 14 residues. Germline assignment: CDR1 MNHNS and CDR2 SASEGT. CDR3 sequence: CASSLGPLNTEAFF. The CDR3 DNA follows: TGTGCCAGCAGTCTGGGTCCTTTGAACACTGAAGCTTTCTTT.

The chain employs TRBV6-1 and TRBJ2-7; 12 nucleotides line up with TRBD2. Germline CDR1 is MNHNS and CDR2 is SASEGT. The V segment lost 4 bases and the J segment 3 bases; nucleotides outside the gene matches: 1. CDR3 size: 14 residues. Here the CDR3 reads CASSAGLAGYEQYF. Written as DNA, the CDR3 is TGTGCCAGCAGTGCGGGACTAGCGGGCTACGAGCAGTACTTC.

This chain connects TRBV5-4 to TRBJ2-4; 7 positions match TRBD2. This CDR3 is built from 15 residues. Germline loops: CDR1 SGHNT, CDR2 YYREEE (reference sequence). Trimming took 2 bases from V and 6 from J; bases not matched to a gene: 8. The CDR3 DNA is TGTGCCAGCAGCTTCTTTGCCGGGGAGGGAAACATTCAGTACTTC. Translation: CASSFFAGEGNIQYF.

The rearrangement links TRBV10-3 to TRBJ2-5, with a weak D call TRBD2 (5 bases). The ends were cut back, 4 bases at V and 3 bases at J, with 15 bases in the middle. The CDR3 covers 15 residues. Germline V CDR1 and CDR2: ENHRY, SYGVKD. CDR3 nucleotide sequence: TGTGCCATCAGTGCGGGATTGTTCTTAGAAGAGACCCAGTACTTC. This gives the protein CAISAGLFLEETQYF.

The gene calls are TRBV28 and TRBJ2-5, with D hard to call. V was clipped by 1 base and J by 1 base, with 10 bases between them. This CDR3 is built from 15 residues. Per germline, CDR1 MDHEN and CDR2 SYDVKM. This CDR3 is CASSLSFSRQETQYF. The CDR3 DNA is TGTGCCAGCAGTTTATCATTTAGCCGCCAAGAGACCCAGTACTTC.

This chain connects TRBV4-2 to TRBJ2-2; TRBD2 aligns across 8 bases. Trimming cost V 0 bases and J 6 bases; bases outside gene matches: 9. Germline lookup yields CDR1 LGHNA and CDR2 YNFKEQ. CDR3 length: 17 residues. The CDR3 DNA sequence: TGTGCCAGCAGCCAAGAAAGGGGCGGGAGGCTTCCCGGGGAGCTGTTTTTT. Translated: CASSQERGGRLPGELFF.

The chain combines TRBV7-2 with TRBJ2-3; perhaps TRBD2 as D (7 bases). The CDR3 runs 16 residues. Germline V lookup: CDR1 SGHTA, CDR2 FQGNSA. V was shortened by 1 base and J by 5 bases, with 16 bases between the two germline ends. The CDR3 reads CASSLGGGRARDTQYF. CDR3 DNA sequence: TGTGCCAGCAGCTTAGGAGGGGGGAGGGCCAGAGATACGCAGTATTTT.

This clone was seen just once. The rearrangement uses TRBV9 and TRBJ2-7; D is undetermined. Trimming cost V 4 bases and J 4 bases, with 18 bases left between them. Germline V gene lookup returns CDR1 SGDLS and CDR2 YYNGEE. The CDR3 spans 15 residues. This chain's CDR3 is CASSPFISEIYEQYF. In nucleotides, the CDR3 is TGTGCCAGCAGCCCCTTTATTAGTGAAATTTACGAGCAGTACTTC.

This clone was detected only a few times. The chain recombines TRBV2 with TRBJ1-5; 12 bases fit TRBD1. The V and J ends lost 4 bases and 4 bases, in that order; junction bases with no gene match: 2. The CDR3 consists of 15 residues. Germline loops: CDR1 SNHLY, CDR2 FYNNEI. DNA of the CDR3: TGTGCCAGCAGTGGGGACAGGGGGCTTAATCAGCCCCAGCATTTT. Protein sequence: CASSGDRGLNQPQHF.

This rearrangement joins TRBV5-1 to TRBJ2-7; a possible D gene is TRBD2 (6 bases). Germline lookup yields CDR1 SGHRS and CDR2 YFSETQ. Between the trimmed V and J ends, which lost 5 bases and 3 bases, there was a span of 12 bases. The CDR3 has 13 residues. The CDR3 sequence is CASRRDSYYEQYF. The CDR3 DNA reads TGCGCCAGCAGACGGGACTCCTACTACGAGCAGTACTTC.

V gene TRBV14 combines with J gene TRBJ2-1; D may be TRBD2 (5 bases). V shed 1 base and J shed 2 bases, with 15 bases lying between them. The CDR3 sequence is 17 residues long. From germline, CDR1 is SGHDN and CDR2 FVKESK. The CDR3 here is CASSQGTPYKTYNEQFF. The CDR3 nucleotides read TGTGCCAGCAGCCAAGGGACTCCATACAAAACCTACAATGAGCAGTTCTTC.

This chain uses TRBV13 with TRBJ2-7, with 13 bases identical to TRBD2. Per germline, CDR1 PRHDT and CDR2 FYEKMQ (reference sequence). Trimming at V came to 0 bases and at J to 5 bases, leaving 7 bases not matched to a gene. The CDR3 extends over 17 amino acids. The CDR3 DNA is TGTGCCAGCAGCTTAGGTCTTTGGACTAGCGGGAGTGACGAGCAGTACTTC. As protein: CASSLGLWTSGSDEQYF. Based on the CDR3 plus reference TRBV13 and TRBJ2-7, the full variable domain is AAGVIQSPRHLIKEKRETATLKCYPIPRHDTVYWYQQGPGQDPQFLISFYEKMQSDKGSIPDRFSAQQFSDYHSELNMSSLELGDSALYFCASSLGLWTSGSDEQYFGPGTRLTVT.

The CDR3 loop is CASKKSSYNEQFF. CDR3 sequence (DNA): TGTGCCAGCAAAAAGAGCTCCTACAATGAGCAGTTCTTC. J is TRBJ2-1 and V is TRBV2; D is ambiguous. The CDR3 totals 13 residues. CDR1 is SNHLY and CDR2 is FYNNEI in the germline V gene. Trimming shortened V by 7 bases and J by 0 bases, and 7 bases separated the two germline ends.

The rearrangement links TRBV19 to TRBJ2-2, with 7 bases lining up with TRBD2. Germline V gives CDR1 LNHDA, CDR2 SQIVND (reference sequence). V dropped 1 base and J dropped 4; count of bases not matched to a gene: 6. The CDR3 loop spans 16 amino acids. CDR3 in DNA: TGTGCCAGTAGTATAGCGAGGACTAGAGGCACCGGGGAGCTGTTTTTT. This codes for CASSIARTRGTGELFF.

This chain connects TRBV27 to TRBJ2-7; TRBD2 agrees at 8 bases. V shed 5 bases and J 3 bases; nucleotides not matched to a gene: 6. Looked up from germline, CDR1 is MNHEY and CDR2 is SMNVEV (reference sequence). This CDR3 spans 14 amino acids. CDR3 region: CASSEAGESYEQYF. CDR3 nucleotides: TGTGCCAGCAGTGAAGCGGGAGAGAGCTACGAGCAGTACTTC.

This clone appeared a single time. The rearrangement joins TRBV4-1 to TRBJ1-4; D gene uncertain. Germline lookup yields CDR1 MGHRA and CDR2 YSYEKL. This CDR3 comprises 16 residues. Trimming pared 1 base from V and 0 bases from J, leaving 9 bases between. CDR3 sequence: CASSQAWSATNEKLFF. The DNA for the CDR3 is TGCGCCAGCAGCCAAGCGTGGTCTGCAACTAATGAAAAACTGTTTTTT.

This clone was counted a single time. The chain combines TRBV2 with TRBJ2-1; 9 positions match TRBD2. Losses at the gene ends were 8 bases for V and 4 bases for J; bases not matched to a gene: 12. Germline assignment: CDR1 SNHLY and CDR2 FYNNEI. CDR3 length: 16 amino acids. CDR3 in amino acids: CASGALAGHQYNEQFF. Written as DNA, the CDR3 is TGTGCCAGCGGGGCCCTAGCGGGACACCAATACAATGAGCAGTTCTTC.

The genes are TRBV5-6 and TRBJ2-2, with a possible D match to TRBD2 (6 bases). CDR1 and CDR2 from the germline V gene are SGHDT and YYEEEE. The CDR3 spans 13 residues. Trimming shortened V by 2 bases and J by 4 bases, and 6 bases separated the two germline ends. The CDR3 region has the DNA TGTGCCAGCAGCTTCGGGAGCACCGGGGAGCTGTTTTTT. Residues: CASSFGSTGELFF.

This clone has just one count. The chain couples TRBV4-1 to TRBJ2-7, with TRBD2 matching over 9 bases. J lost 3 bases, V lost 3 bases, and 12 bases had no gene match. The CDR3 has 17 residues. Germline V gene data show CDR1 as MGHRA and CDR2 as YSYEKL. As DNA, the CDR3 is TGCGCCAGCAGCCAGGTGGTAGCGGGAGTAGCTTTCTACGAGCAGTACTTC. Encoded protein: CASSQVVAGVAFYEQYF.

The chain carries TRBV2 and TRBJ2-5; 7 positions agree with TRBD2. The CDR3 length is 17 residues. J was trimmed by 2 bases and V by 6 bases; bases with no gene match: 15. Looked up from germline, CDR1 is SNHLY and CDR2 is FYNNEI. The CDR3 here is CASRITLAGGYQETQYF. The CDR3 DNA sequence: TGTGCCAGCAGGATCACTTTAGCGGGCGGATATCAAGAGACCCAGTACTTC.

The DNA of the CDR3 is TGTGCCAGTAGTATAGATCCCGGAAGCTCCTACGAGCAGTACTTC. The encoded protein is CASSIDPGSSYEQYF. J is TRBJ2-7 and V is TRBV19; no reliable D call. The germline V and J ends were trimmed by 0 bases and 0 bases, with 9 bases remaining between them. The CDR3 contains 15 residues. Germline-derived CDR1 and CDR2 are LNHDA and SQIVND (reference sequence). The entire variable domain, with the rest obtained from reference TRBV19 and TRBJ2-7, is as follows: DGGITQSPKYLFRKEGQNVTLSCEQNLNHDAMYWYRQDPGQGLRLIYYSQIVNDFQKGDIAEGYSVSREKKESFPLTVTSAQKNPTAFYLCASSIDPGSSYEQYFGPGTRLTVT.